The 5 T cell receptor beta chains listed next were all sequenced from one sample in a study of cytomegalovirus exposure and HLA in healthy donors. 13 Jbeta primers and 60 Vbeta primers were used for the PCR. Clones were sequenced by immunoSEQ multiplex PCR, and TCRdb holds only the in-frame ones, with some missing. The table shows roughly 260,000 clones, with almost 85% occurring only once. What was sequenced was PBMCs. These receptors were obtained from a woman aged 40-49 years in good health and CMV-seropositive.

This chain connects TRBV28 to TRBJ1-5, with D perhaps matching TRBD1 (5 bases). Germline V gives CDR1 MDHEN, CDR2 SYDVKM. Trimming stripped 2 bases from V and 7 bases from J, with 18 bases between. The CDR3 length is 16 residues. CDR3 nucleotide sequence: TGTGCCAGCAGTTTAGGTATAGGGGCCTCAGGGCAGCCCCAGCATTTT. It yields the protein CASSLGIGASGQPQHF.

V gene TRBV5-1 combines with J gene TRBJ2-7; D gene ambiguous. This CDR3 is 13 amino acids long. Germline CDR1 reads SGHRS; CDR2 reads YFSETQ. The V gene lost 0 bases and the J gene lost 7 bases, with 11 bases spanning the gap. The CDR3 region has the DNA TGCGCCAGCAGCTTGGGAGTAGCTGGGGAGCAGTACTTC. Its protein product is CASSLGVAGEQYF.

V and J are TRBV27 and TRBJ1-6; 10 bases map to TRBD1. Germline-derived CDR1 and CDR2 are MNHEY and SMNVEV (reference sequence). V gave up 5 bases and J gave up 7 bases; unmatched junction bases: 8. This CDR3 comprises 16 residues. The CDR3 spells CASSGRTGGPNSPLHF. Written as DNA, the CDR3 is TGTGCCAGCAGTGGGAGGACAGGGGGTCCCAATTCACCCCTCCACTTT.

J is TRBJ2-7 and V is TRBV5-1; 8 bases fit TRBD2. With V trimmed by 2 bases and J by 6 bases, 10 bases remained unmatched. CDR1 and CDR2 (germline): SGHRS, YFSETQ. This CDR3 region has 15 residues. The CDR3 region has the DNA TGCGCCAGCAGCTTATCAGGTAGCGGGATTACCGAGCAGTACTTC. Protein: CASSLSGSGITEQYF.

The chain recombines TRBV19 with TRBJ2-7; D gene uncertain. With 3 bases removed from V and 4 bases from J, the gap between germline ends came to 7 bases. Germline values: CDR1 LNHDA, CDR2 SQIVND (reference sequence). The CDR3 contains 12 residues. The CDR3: CASSISGYEQYF. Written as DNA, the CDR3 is TGTGCCAGTAGTATCTCCGGTTACGAGCAGTACTTC. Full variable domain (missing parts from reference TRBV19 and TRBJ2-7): DGGITQSPKYLFRKEGQNVTLSCEQNLNHDAMYWYRQDPGQGLRLIYYSQIVNDFQKGDIAEGYSVSREKKESFPLTVTSAQKNPTAFYLCASSISGYEQYFGPGTRLTVT.